This is a list of T cell receptor beta chains from one sample in a study of lymphopenia after photon versus proton radiotherapy. The method was immunoSEQ multiplex PCR; TCRdb's version includes in-frame clones alone and lacks a portion of them. The sample carries 35,000 to 45,000 clones, over 80% recorded once. This specimen consisted of peripheral blood, obtained from a patient treated with proton-based radiotherapy. The receptors here all came from a woman in her 70s with pancreatic cancer. CDR3s include the opening cysteine and the closing phenylalanine or tryptophan. Fields, in order: J gene, V gene, D gene, CDR3 protein. The D gene is left open where the match is weak.

TRBJ2-3 | TRBV7-9 | . | CASSRHSGTDTQYF
TRBJ2-3 | TRBV5-1 | . | CASSFETGTDTQYF
. | TRBV27 | . | CASSLARRSSSYEQYF
TRBJ1-6 | TRBV6-5 | . | CASSYSTVPNNSPLHF
TRBJ1-4 | TRBV7-6 | . | CASSLDRAGSNEKLFF
TRBJ2-3 | TRBV28 | TRBD2 | CASSRPGTSGRRADTQYF
TRBJ1-1 | TRBV19 | TRBD1 | CASSIEKRQGARWNTEAFF
TRBJ2-7 | TRBV7-2 | . | CASSLVVIQAAYEQYF
TRBJ2-2 | TRBV4-2 | . | CASSQGQGDTGELFF
TRBJ1-6 | TRBV19 | . | CASRRLTGRSYNSPLHF
TRBJ2-3 | TRBV28 | TRBD2 | CASSLDASGPFTTDTQYF
TRBJ1-2 | TRBV13 | . | CASSFPDNSLNYGYTF
TRBJ2-7 | TRBV11-2 | . | CASSYHYEQYF
TRBJ2-3 | TRBV6-5 | TRBD1 | CASSQGQSTDTQYF
TRBJ1-1 | TRBV30 | . | CAWSDTSGAEAFF
TRBJ2-3 | TRBV4-3 | TRBD2 | CASSQDLRSGASTDTQYF
TRBJ2-5 | TRBV7-6 | TRBD2 | CASSLPPLTAGRGQETQYF
TRBJ1-5 | TRBV27 | TRBD1 | CASRTTGGLNQPQHF
TRBJ2-5 | TRBV2 | . | CASSVRETQYF
TRBJ2-7 | TRBV18 | TRBD1 | CASRGQGADEQYF
TRBJ1-5 | TRBV28 | . | CASSDGPQHF
TRBJ1-3 | TRBV28 | . | CASSLIGGRGGNTIYF
TRBJ1-2 | TRBV6-5 | . | CATSSSGATSYGYTF
TRBJ1-1 | TRBV7-7 | . | CASSSSPNTEAFF
TRBJ2-1 | TRBV7-2 | . | CASSHHGGAYNEQFF
TRBJ2-7 | TRBV4-3 | TRBD2 | CASSQDPRGGVYEQYF
TRBJ2-5 | TRBV4-3 | . | CASSLLSGAGETQYF
TRBJ1-6 | TRBV5-1 | . | CASSLGQPSVESPLHF
TRBJ1-1 | TRBV29-1 | TRBD1 | CSVGTGNTEAFF
TRBJ2-3 | TRBV5-5 | . | CASSLGGRGSDTQYF
TRBJ2-3 | TRBV19 | TRBD1 | CASSSWDRGPDTQYF